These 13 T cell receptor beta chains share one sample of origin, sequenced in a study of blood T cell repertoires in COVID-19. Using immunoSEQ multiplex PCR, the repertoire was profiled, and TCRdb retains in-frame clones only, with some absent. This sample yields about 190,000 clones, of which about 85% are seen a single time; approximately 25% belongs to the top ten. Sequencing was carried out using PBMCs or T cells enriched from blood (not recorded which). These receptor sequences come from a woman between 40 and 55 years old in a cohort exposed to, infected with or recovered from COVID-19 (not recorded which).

CDR3 region: CASRTLGGEHTDTQYF. CDR3 sequence (DNA): TGTGCCAGCAGGACCCTAGGCGGGGAACACACAGATACGCAGTATTTT. V gene TRBV27 combines with J gene TRBJ2-3; TRBD2 is a possible D gene (6 bases). Per the germline V gene, CDR1 is MNHEY and CDR2 is SMNVEV (reference sequence). Trimming left V 6 bases short and J 2 bases short, with 18 bases between. The CDR3 spans 16 residues.

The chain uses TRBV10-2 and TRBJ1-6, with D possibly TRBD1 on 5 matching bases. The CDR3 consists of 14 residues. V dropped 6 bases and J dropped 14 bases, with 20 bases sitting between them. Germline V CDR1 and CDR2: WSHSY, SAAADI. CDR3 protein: CASRDQGTAGALHF. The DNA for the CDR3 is TGCGCCAGCAGAGACCAGGGCACGGCTGGGGCCCTCCACTTT.

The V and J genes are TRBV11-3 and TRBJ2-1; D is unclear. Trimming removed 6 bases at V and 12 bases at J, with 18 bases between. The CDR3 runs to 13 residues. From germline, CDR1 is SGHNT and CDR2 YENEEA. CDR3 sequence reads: CASSLESPAWQFF. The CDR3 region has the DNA TGTGCCAGCAGTTTGGAGAGTCCAGCATGGCAGTTCTTC. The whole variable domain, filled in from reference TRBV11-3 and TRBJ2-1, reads EAGVVQSPRYKIIEKKQPVAFWCNPISGHNTLYWYLQNLGQGPELLIRYENEEAVDDSQLPKDRFSAERLKGVDSTLKIQPAELGDSAVYLCASSLESPAWQFFGPGTRLTVL.

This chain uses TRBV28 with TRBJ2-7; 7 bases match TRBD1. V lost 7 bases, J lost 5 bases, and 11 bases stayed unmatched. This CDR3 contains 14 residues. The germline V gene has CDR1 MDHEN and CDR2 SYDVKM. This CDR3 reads CASNSYTGVDEQYF. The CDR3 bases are TGTGCCAGCAACTCTTACACAGGGGTGGACGAGCAGTACTTC.

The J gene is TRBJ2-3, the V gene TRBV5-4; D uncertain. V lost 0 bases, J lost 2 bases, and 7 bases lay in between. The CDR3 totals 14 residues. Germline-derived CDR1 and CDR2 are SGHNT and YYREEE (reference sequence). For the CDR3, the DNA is TGTGCCAGCAGCTTGGTTTCCTACACAGATACGCAGTATTTT. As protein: CASSLVSYTDTQYF.

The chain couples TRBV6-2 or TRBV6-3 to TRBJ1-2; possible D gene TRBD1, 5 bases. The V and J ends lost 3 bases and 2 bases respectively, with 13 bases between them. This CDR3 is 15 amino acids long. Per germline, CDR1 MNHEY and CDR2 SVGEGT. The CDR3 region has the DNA TGTGCCAGCAGTTATCGACAGCCGATAAACTATGGCTACACCTTC. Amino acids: CASSYRQPINYGYTF.

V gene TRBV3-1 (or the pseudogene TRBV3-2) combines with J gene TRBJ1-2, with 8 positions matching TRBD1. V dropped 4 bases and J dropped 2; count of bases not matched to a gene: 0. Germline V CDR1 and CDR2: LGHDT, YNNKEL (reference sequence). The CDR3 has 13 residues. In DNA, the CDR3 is TGTGCCAGCAGCCGACAGGGGAACTATGGCTACACCTTC. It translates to CASSRQGNYGYTF.

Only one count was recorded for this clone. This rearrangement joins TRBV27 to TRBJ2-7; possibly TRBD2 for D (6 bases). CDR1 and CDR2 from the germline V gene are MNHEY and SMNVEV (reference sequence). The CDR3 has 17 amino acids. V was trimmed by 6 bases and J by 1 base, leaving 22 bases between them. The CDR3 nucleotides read TGTGCCAGCAGCTTGGGTCTGCCGGGGGAGTTTTCCTACGAGCAGTACTTC. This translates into CASSLGLPGEFSYEQYF.

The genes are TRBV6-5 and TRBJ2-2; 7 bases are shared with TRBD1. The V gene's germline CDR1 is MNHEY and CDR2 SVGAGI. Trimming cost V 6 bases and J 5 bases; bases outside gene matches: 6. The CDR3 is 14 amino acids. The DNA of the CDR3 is TGTGCCAGCAGCCGACAGGGTAGGACCGGGGAGCTGTTTTTT. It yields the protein CASSRQGRTGELFF.

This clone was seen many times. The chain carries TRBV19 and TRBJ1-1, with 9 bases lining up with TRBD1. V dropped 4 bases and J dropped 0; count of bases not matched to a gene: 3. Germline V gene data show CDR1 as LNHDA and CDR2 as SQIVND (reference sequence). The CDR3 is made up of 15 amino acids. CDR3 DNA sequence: TGTGCCAGTAGTACCAGACAGGGGGTGAACACTGAAGCTTTCTTT. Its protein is CASSTRQGVNTEAFF.

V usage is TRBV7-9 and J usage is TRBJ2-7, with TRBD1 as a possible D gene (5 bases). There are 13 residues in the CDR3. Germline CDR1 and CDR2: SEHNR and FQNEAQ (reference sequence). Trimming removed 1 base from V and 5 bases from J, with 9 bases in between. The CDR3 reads CASSLGRAHEQYF. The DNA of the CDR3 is TGTGCCAGCAGCTTAGGCAGGGCGCACGAGCAGTACTTC.

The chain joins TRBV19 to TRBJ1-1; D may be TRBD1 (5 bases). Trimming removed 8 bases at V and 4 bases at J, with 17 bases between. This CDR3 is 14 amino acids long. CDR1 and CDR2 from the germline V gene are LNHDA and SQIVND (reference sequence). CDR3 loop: CASGLREGGTEAFF. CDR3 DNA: TGTGCCAGTGGACTCAGGGAGGGTGGCACTGAAGCTTTCTTT. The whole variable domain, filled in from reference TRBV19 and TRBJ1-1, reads DGGITQSPKYLFRKEGQNVTLSCEQNLNHDAMYWYRQDPGQGLRLIYYSQIVNDFQKGDIAEGYSVSREKKESFPLTVTSAQKNPTAFYLCASGLREGGTEAFFGQGTRLTVV.

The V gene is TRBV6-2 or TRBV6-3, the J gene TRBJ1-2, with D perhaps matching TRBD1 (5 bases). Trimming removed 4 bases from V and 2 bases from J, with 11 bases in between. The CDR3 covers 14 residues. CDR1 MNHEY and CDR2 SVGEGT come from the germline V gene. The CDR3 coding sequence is TGTGCCAGCAGTTTAAACGCAGGGAACTATGGCTACACCTTC. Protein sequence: CASSLNAGNYGYTF.